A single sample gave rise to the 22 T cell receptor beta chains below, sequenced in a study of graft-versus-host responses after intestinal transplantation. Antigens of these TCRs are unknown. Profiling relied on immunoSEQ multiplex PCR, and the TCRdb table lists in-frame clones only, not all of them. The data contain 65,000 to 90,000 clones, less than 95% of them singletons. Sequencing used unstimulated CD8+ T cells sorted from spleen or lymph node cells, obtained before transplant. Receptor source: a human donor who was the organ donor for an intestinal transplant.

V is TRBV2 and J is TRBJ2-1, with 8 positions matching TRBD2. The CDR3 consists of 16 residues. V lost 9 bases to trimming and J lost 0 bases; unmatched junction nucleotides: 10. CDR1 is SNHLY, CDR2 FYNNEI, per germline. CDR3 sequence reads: CARSDPGGASYNEQFF. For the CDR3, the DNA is TGTGCCAGATCAGATCCCGGGGGGGCCTCCTACAATGAGCAGTTCTTC.

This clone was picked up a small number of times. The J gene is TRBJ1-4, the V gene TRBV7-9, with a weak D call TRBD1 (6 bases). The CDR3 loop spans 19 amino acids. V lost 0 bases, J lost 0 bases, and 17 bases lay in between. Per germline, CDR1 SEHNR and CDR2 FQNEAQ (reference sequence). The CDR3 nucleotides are TGTGCCAGCAGCTTAGCGGTCACAGGGAGGGGGACAACTAATGAAAAACTGTTTTTT. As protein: CASSLAVTGRGTTNEKLFF.

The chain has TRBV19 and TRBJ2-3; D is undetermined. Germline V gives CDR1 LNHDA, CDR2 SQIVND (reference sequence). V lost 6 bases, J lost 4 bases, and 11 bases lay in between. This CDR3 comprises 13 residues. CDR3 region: CASRASVADTQYF. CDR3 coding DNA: TGTGCCAGTAGGGCTAGTGTGGCAGATACGCAGTATTTT.

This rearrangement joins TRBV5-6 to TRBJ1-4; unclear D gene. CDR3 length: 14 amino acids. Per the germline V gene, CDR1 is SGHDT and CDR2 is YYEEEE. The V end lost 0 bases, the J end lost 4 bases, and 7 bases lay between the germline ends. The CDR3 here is CASSLVRNNEKLFF. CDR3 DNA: TGTGCCAGCAGCTTGGTGCGGAATAATGAAAAACTGTTTTTT. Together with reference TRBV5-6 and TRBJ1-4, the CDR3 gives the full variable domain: DAGVTQSPTHLIKTRGQQVTLRCSPKSGHDTVSWYQQALGQGPQFIFQYYEEEERQRGNFPDRFSGHQFPNYSSELNVNALLLGDSALYLCASSLVRNNEKLFFGSGTQLSVL.

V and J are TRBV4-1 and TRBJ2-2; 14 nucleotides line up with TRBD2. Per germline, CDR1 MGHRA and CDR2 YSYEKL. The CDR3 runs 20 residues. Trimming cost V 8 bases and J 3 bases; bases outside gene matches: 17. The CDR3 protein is CASHPTPTGTSGGDTGELFF. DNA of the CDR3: TGCGCCAGCCACCCTACTCCAACCGGGACTAGCGGGGGAGACACCGGGGAGCTGTTTTTT.

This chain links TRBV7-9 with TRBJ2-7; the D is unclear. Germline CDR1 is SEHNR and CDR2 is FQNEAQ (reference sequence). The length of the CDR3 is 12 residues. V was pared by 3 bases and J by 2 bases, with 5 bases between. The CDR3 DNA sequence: TGTGCCAGCAGCTTGTCTACCTACGAGCAGTACTTC. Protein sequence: CASSLSTYEQYF.

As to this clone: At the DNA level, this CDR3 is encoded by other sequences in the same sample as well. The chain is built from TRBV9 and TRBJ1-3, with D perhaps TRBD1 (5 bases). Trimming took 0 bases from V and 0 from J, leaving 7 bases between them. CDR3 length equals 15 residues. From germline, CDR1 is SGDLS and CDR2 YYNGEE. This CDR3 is CASSVGGSSGNTIYF. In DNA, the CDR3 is TGTGCCAGCAGCGTAGGGGGCTCCTCTGGAAACACCATATATTTT.

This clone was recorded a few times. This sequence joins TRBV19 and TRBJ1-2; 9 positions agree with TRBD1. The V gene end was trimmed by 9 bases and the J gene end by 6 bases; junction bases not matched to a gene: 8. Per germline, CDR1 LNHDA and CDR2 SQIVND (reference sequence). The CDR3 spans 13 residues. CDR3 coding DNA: TGTGCCAGCACCGGGACAGGGTTCGATGGCTACACCTTC. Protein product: CASTGTGFDGYTF.

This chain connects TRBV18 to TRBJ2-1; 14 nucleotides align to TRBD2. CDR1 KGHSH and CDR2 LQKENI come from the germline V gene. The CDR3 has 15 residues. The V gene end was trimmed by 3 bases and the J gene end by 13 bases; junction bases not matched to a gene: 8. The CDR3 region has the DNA TGTGCCAGCTCACCGGGACTAGCGGGAGACGACTTCCAGTTCTTC. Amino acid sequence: CASSPGLAGDDFQFF.

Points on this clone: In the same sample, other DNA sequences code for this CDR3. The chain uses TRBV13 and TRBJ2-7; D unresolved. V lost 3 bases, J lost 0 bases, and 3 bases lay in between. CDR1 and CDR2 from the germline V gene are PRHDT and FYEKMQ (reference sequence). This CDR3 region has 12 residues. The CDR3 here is CASSFRSYEQYF. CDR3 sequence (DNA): TGTGCCAGCAGCTTTCGCTCCTACGAGCAGTACTTC.

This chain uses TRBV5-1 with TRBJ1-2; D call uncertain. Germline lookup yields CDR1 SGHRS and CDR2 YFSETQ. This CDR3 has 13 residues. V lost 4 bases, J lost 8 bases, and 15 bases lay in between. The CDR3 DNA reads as TGCGCCAGCAGCCCGGGAGTCCCAGAGGGCTACACCTTC. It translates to CASSPGVPEGYTF.

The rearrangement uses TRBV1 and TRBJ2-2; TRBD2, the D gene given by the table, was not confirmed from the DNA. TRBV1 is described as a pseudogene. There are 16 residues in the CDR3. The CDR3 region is CTSSHWSGGGGGELFF. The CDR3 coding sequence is TGCACCAGCAGCCACTGGAGCGGGGGTGGCGGCGGGGAGCTGTTTTTT.

CDR3 sequence reads: CASLELTNYGYTF. CDR3 DNA: TGTGCCAGCTTGGAGTTAACTAACTATGGCTACACCTTC. The chain carries TRBV2 and TRBJ1-2, with no clear D. This CDR3 has 13 residues. Trimming took 8 bases from V and 0 from J, leaving 10 bases between them. CDR1 is SNHLY, CDR2 FYNNEI, per germline.

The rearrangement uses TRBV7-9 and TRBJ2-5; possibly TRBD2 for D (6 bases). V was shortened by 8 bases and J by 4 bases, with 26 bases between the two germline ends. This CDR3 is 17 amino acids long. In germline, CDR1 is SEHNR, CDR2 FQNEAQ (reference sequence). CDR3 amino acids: CASCRGGATGGLETQYF. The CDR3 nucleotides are TGTGCCAGCTGCCGAGGAGGGGCGACCGGAGGATTAGAGACCCAGTACTTC. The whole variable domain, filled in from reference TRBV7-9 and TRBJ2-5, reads DTGVSQNPRHKITKRGQNVTFRCDPISEHNRLYWYRQTLGQGPEFLTYFQNEAQLEKSRLLSDRFSAERPKGSFSTLEIQRTEQGDSAMYLCASCRGGATGGLETQYFGPGTRLLVL.

CDR3 sequence reads: CASQTGGGTEAFF. The CDR3, as DNA: TGTGCCAGCCAGACGGGGGGGGGCACTGAAGCTTTCTTT. The chain carries TRBV6-5 and TRBJ1-1, with a tentative D call TRBD1 (5 bases). Per germline, CDR1 MNHEY and CDR2 SVGAGI. Trimming removed 8 bases from V and 4 bases from J, with 14 bases in between. This CDR3 has 13 amino acids.

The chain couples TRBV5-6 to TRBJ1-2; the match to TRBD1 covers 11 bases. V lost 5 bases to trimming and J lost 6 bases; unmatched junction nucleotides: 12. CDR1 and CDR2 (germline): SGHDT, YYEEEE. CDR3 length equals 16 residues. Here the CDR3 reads CASSTGTGGIVDGYTF. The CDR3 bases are TGTGCCAGCAGTACCGGGACAGGGGGAATAGTAGATGGCTACACCTTC. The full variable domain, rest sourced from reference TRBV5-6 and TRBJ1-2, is DAGVTQSPTHLIKTRGQQVTLRCSPKSGHDTVSWYQQALGQGPQFIFQYYEEEERQRGNFPDRFSGHQFPNYSSELNVNALLLGDSALYLCASSTGTGGIVDGYTFGSGTRLTVV.

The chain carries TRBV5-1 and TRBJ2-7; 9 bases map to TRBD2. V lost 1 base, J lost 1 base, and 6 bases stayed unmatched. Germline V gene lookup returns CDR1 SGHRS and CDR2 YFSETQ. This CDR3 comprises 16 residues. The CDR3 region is CASSLPKRGASYEQYF. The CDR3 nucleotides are TGCGCCAGCAGCTTGCCCAAGCGGGGGGCTTCCTACGAGCAGTACTTC.

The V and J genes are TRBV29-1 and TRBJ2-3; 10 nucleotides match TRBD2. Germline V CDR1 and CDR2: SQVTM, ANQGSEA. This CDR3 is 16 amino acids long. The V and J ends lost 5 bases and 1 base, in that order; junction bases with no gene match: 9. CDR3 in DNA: TGCAGCGTTCGCCCAGCGGGGGGGCCGCGCACAGATACGCAGTATTTT. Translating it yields CSVRPAGGPRTDTQYF.

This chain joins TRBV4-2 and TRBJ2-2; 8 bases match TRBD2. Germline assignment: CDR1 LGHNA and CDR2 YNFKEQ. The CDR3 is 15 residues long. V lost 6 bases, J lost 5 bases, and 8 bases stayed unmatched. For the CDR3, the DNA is TGTGCCAGCAGACCGGGACTAGGAGAGACCGGGGAGCTGTTTTTT. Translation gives CASRPGLGETGELFF.

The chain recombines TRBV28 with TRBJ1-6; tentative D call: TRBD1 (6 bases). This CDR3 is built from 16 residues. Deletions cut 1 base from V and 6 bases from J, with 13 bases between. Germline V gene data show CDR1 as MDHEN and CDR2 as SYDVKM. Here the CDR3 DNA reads TGTGCCAGCAGTTTATCCACAGGGCGGATTAATTCACCCCTCCACTTT. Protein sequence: CASSLSTGRINSPLHF.

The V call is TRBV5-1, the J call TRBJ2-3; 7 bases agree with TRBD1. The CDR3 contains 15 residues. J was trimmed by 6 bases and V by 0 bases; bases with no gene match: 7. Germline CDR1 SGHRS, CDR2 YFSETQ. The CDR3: CASSLAGTAVDTQYF. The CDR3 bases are TGCGCCAGCAGCTTGGCCGGGACAGCTGTCGATACGCAGTATTTT.

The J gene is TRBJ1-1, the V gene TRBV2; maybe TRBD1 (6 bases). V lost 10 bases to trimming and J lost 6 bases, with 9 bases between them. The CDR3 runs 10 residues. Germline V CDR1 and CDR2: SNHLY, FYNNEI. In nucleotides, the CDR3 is TGTGCCACCAGGACAGCTGAAGCTTTCTTT. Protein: CATRTAEAFF.